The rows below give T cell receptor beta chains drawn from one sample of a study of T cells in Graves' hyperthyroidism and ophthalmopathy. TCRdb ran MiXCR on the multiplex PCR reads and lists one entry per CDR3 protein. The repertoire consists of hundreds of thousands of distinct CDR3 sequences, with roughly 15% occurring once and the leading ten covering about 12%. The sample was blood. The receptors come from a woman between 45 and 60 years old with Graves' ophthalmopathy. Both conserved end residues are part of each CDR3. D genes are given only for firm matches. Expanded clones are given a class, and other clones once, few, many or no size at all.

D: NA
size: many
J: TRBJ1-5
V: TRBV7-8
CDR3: CASSSGAIHQPQHF
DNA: TGTGCCAGCAGCTCCGGGGCGATCCATCAGCCCCAGCATTTT

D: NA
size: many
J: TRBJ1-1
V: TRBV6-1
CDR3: CASRPLGGVNTEAFF
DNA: TGTGCCAGCAGACCCCTCGGCGGGGTGAACACTGAAGCTTTCTTT

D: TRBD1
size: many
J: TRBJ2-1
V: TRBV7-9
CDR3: CASSRQGGTSYNEQFF
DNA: TGTGCCAGCAGCCGACAGGGGGGTACATCCTACAATGAGCAGTTCTTC

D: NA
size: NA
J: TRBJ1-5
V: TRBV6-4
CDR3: CASSYSEGRSNQPQHF
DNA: TGTGCCAGCAGTTACTCTGAGGGTAGGAGCAATCAGCCCCAGCATTTT

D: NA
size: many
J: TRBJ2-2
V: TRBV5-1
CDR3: CASSLTRTGTPGELFF
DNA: TGCGCCAGCAGCTTGACCAGAACAGGGACCCCCGGGGAGCTGTTTTTT

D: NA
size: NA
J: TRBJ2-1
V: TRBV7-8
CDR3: CASSLVVGIYNEQFF
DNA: TGTGCCAGCAGCTTAGTGGTTGGGATCTACAATGAGCAGTTCTTC

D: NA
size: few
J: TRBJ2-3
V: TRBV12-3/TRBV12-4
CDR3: CASSFRGRPDTQYF
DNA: TGTGCCAGCAGTTTTAGGGGGAGACCAGATACGCAGTATTTT

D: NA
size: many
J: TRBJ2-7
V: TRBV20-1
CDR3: CSAPGQSYEQYF
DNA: TGCAGTGCTCCCGGACAGTCCTACGAGCAGTACTTC

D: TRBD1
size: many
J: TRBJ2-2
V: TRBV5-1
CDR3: CASSLRQGAGTGELFF
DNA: TGCGCCAGCAGCCTCAGACAGGGGGCAGGCACCGGGGAGCTGTTTTTT

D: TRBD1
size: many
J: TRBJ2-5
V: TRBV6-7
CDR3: CASSNGPGQGPQQETQYF
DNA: TGTGCCAGCAGCAACGGGCCTGGACAGGGCCCGCAACAAGAGACCCAGTACTTC

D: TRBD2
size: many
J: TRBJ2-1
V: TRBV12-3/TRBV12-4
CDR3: CASSLGAGATNEQFF
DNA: TGTGCCAGCAGTTTAGGAGCGGGAGCGACGAATGAGCAGTTCTTC

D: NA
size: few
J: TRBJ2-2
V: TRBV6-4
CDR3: CASSDSGTHTGELFF
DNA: TGTGCCAGCAGTGACTCAGGGACACACACCGGGGAGCTGTTTTTT

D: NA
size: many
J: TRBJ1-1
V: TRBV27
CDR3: CASSLQGGMNTEAFF
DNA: TGTGCCAGCAGTTTGCAAGGGGGAATGAACACTGAAGCTTTCTTT

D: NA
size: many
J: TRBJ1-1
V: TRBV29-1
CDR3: CSVVSTENTEAFF
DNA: TGCAGCGTTGTTTCGACAGAGAACACTGAAGCTTTCTTT

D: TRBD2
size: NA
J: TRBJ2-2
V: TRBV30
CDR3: CAYTGTSVVGELFF
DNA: TGTGCCTACACCGGGACTAGCGTTGTCGGGGAGCTGTTTTTT

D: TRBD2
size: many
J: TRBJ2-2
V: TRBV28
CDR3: CASLAGGPYGELFF
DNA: TGTGCCAGCCTAGCGGGAGGGCCTTACGGGGAGCTGTTTTTT

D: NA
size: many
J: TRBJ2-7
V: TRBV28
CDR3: CASSLYGYEQYF
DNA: TGTGCCAGCAGCTTATACGGCTACGAGCAGTACTTC

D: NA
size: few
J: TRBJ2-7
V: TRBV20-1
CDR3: CSASSSSYEQYF
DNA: TGCAGTGCGAGTTCTAGCTCCTACGAGCAGTACTTC

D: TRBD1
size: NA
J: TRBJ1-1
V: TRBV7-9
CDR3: CASSDPDRFNTEAFF
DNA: TGTGCCAGCAGCGATCCGGACAGGTTCAACACTGAAGCTTTCTTT

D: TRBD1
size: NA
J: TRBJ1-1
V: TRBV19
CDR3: CASIKTGGVTESFF
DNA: TGTGCCAGTATTAAGACAGGGGGCGTCACTGAATCCTTCTTT

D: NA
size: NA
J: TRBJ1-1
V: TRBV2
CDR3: CASLEGSGGREAFF
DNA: TGTGCCAGCCTCGAGGGCTCGGGAGGTCGAGAAGCTTTCTTT

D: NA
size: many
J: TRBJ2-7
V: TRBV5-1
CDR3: CASSFGQSAYEQYF
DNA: TGCGCCAGCAGCTTCGGGCAGTCGGCTTACGAGCAGTACTTC

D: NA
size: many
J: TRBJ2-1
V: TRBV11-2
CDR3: CASSLAGQGEQFF
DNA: TGTGCCAGCAGCTTGGCCGGGCAAGGTGAGCAGTTCTTC

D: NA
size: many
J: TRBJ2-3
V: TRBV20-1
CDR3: CSARDRVFDTQYF
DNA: TGCAGTGCTAGAGATCGCGTGTTCGATACGCAGTATTTT

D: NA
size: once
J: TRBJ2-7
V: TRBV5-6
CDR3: CASSSVGQGIYEQYF
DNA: TGTGCCAGCAGCTCAGTTGGGCAGGGCATCTACGAGCAGTACTTC

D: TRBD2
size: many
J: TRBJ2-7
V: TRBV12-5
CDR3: CASGLSRTSVYEQYF
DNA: TGTGCTAGTGGTTTGTCTCGGACTAGCGTCTACGAGCAGTACTTC

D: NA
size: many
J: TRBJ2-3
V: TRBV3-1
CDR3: CASSQETLGARDTQYF
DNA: TGTGCCAGCAGCCAAGAAACTTTGGGGGCGAGAGATACGCAGTATTTT

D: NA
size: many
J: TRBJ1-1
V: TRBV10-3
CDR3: CAISLRESTEAFF
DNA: TGTGCCATCAGCCTCAGGGAATCCACTGAAGCTTTCTTT

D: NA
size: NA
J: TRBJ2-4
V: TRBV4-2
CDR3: CASSHSGPKNIQYF
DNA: TGTGCCAGCAGCCATTCAGGGCCAAAAAACATTCAGTACTTC

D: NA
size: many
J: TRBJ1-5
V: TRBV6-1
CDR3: CASSEWRVASNQPQHF
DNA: TGTGCCAGCAGTGAATGGCGGGTGGCGAGCAATCAGCCCCAGCATTTT

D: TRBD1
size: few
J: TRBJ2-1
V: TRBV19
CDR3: CASRPTGTGAYNEQFF
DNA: TGTGCCAGTAGGCCGACCGGGACAGGGGCCTACAATGAGCAGTTCTTC

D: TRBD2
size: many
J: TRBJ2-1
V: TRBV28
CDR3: CASSLPGGGPRSYNEQFF
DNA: TGTGCCAGCAGTTTACCGGGGGGGGGACCGCGTTCCTACAATGAGCAGTTCTTC

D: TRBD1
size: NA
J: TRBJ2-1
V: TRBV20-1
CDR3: CSARILGQGYNEQFF
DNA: TGCAGTGCTAGGATTTTGGGACAGGGGTACAATGAGCAGTTCTTC

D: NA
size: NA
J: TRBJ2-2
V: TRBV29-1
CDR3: CSVPTGWTGELFF
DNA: TGCAGCGTTCCCACAGGGTGGACCGGGGAGCTGTTTTTT

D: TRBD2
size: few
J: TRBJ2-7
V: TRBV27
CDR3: CASSSSGRREQYF
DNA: TGTGCCAGCAGTTCGAGCGGGAGGCGCGAGCAGTACTTC

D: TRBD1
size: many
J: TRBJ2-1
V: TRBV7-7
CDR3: CASSLSTGGTYNEQFF
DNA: TGTGCTAGCAGCTTATCGACAGGGGGCACCTACAATGAGCAGTTCTTC

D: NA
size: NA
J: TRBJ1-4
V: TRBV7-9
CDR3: CASSLESVLAPLSTNEKLFF
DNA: TGTGCCAGCAGCTTAGAATCAGTTTTGGCGCCACTATCAACTAATGAAAAACTGTTTTTT

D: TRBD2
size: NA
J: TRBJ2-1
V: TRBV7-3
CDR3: CASSFPTSGSFLFF
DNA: TGTGCCAGCAGCTTTCCGACTAGCGGGAGTTTTTTGTTCTTC

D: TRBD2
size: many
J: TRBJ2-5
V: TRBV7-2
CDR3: CASSPGLAEKTQYF
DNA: TGTGCCAGCAGCCCGGGACTAGCTGAGAAGACCCAGTACTTC

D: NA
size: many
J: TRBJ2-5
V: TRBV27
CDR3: CASSHGLGTQYF
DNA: TGTGCCAGCAGTCACGGACTCGGGACCCAGTACTTC

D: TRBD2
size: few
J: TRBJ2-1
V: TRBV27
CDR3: CASSKLASGSFGHPGIDEQFF
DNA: TGTGCCAGCAGTAAGTTGGCTAGCGGGAGTTTTGGCCACCCAGGGATCGATGAGCAGTTCTTC

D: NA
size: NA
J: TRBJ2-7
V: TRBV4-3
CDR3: CASSQEQGGYEQYF
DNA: TGCGCCAGCAGCCAAGAACAGGGCGGCTACGAGCAGTACTTC

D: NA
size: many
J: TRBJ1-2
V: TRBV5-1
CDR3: CASSEDKLYGYTF
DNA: TGCGCCAGCAGCGAGGACAAGCTCTATGGCTACACCTTC

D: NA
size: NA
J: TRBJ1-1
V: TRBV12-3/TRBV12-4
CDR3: CASRIGGGTEAFF
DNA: TGTGCCAGCAGGATAGGTGGGGGGACTGAAGCTTTCTTT

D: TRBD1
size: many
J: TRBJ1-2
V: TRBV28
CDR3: CASSYGGQVNGYTF
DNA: TGTGCCAGCAGTTACGGGGGACAGGTGAACGGCTACACCTTC